The source of this T cell receptor beta chain is a study of blood T cell repertoires in COVID-19. Only in-frame clones appear in the TCRdb table, and some are missing; sequencing was by immunoSEQ multiplex PCR. Among 150,000 or so clones listed, more than 65% were seen once. Individuals drawn from approximately 26 US areas were roughly 18 to 89 years old. Researchers sorted participants into cohorts using their self-reported clinical history. Trimming took 1 base from V and 7 from J, leaving 13 bases between them. The CDR3 covers 14 residues. Per the germline V gene, CDR1 is SGHDN and CDR2 is FVKESK. The receptor comes from a man in his fifties or sixties who had recovered from COVID-19. Sequenced sample: PBMCs or T cells enriched from blood (not recorded which). The chain links TRBV14 to TRBJ1-1; the D is unclear. CDR3 coding DNA: TGTGCCAGCAGCCAAGGGTCGCCTCGGGGTGAAGCTTTCTTT. This codes for CASSQGSPRGEAFF. The full variable domain, completed using reference TRBV14 and TRBJ1-1, is EAGVTQFPSHSVIEKGQTVTLRCDPISGHDNLYWYRRVMGKEIKFLLHFVKESKQDESGMPNNRFLAERTGGTYSTLKVQPAELEDSGVYFCASSQGSPRGEAFFGQGTRLTVV.